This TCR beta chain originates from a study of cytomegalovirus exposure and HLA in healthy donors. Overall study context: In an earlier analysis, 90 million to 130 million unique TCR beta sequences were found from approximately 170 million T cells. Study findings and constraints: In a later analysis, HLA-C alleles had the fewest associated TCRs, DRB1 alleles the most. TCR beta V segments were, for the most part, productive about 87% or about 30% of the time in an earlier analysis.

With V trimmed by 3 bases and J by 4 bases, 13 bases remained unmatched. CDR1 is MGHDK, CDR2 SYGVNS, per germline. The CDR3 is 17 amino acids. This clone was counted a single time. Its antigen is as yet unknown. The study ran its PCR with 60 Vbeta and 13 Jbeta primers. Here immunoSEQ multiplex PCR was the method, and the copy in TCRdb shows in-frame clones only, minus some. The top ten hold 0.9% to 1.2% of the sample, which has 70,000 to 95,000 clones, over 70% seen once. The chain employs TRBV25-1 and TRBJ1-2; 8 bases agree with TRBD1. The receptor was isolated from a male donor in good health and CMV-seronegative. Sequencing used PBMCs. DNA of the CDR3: TGTGCCAGCAGTGACTCTGTGACAGGGGAGCGAGGCTATGGCTACACCTTC. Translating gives CASSDSVTGERGYGYTF.